The clone carrying this T cell receptor beta chain was picked up a small number of times. Antigen: not known. The data stem from a study of T cells after yellow fever vaccination. From germline, CDR1 is SGHTA and CDR2 FQGNSA. This CDR3 comprises 13 residues. V lost 5 bases and J lost 6, with 13 bases in between. Study-wide results and caveats: Most clones from primary vaccination resurfaced after the booster (around 95% CD4, around 90% CD8). Contaminating bulk clonotypes could be abundant in FACS-sorted repertoires. Some clonotypes were seen in both the CD4 and the CD8 compartments. These made up a small share and likely arose from convergent recombination.

5'RACE template switching generated TCR cDNA, adding a universal primer site and UMIs. Each CDR3 protein is one row after TCRdb ran MiXCR on the 5' RACE reads. This repertoire shows just under 600,000 distinct CDR3 sequences, approximately 12% found once; its top ten account for over 13%. This material consisted of PBMCs, taken on the day of the yellow fever booster vaccination. This receptor was taken from a man aged 30 to 45 who received the YFV17D yellow fever vaccine. The J gene is TRBJ1-2, the V gene TRBV7-2; D remains ambiguous. In DNA form, the CDR3 reads TGTGCCAGCAGCCGGGCCACCTCGGATGGCTACACCTTC. It translates to CASSRATSDGYTF.